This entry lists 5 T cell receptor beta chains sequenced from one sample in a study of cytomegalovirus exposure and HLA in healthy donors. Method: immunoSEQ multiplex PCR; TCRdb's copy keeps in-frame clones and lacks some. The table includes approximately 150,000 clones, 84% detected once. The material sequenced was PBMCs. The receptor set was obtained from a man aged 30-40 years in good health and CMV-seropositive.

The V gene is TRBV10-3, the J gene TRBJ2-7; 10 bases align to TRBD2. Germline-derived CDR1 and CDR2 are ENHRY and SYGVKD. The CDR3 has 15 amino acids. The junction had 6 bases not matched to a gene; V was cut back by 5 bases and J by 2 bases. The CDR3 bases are TGTGCCATCAGTAGAGAAGCGGGAGGGGCCTACGAGCAGTACTTC. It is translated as CAISREAGGAYEQYF.

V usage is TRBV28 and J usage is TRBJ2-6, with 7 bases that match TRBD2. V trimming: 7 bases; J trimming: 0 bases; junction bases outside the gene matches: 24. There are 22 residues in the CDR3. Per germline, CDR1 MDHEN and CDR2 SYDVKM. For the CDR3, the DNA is TGTGCCAGCATCCCCCGGGACCTGCTTACAACCGGGGGGAGCTCTGGGGCCAACGTCCTGACTTTC. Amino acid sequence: CASIPRDLLTTGGSSGANVLTF.

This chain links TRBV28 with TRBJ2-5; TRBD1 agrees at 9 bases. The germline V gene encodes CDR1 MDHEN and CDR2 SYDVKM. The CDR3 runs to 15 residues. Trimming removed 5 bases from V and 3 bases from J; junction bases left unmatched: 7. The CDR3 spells CASSEQGANKETQYF. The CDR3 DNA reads TGTGCCAGCAGTGAACAGGGGGCCAATAAAGAGACCCAGTACTTC.

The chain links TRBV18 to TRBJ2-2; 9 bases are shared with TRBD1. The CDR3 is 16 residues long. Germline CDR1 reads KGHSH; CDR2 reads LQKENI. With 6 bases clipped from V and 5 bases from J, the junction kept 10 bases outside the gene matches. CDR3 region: CASSRNRGRDTGELFF. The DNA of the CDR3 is TGTGCCAGCTCTCGGAACAGGGGGCGCGATACCGGGGAGCTGTTTTTT.

The CDR3 is CASSGTATYGYTF. The DNA for the CDR3 is TGTGCCAGTAGCGGTACTGCCACCTATGGCTACACCTTC. The J gene is TRBJ1-2, the V gene TRBV19; D gene uncertain. Germline V gene lookup returns CDR1 LNHDA and CDR2 SQIVND (reference sequence). V lost 6 bases and J lost 4, with 12 bases in between. CDR3 length: 13 amino acids.